A selection of T cell receptor beta chains follows, all from one sample in a study of cytomegalovirus exposure and HLA in healthy donors. Data came from immunoSEQ multiplex PCR; TCRdb stores just in-frame clones and leaves some out. The data hold about 210,000 clones, with approximately 82% observed a single time. The specimen was PBMCs. The receptors originated from a woman aged 45-65 years in good health and CMV-seropositive. CDR3s include the opening cysteine and the closing phenylalanine or tryptophan. A D gene is named only where the DNA matches it firmly. Clone size is given for some rows only: seen once, a few or many times, or a class if the clone is expanded.

clone size	D gene	V gene	J gene	CDR3 protein	CDR3 DNA
-	-	TRBV5-1	TRBJ2-7	CASSLVGAGTYEQYF	TGCGCCAGCAGCTTGGTGGGGGCAGGCACCTACGAGCAGTACTTC
-	TRBD1	TRBV4-1	TRBJ1-1	CASSRDRVSTEAFF	TGCGCCAGCAGCCGGGACAGGGTATCCACTGAAGCTTTCTTT
-	-	TRBV6-6	TRBJ2-3	CASSYSSTVSDTQYF	TGTGCCAGCAGTTACTCATCGACAGTATCAGATACGCAGTATTTT
-	TRBD1	TRBV5-1	TRBJ2-7	CASSLRDRVAYEQYF	TGCGCCAGCAGCTTACGGGACAGGGTTGCATACGAGCAGTACTTC
-	-	TRBV7-3	TRBJ1-6	CASSLTGPGESPLHF	TGTGCCAGCAGCTTAACTGGGCCAGGGGAGTCACCCCTCCACTTT
few	TRBD1	TRBV5-5	TRBJ1-1	CASRMQGGKAFF	TGTGCCAGCAGAATGCAGGGGGGAAAGGCTTTCTTT
-	-	TRBV19	TRBJ1-1	CASSPRQGPNTEAFF	TGTGCCAGTAGTCCGAGGCAGGGCCCGAACACTGAAGCTTTCTTT
few	TRBD1	TRBV4-1	TRBJ1-6	CASSPGQGLNSSPLHF	TGCGCCAGCAGCCCGGGACAGGGGCTTAATAGTTCACCCCTCCACTTT
-	TRBD1	TRBV19	TRBJ1-2	CASSSGTGFYGYTF	TGTGCCAGTAGTAGCGGGACAGGATTCTATGGCTACACCTTC
-	-	TRBV14	TRBJ2-7	CASSPSRTRSYEQYF	TGTGCCAGCAGCCCTTCTCGGACACGTTCCTACGAGCAGTACTTC